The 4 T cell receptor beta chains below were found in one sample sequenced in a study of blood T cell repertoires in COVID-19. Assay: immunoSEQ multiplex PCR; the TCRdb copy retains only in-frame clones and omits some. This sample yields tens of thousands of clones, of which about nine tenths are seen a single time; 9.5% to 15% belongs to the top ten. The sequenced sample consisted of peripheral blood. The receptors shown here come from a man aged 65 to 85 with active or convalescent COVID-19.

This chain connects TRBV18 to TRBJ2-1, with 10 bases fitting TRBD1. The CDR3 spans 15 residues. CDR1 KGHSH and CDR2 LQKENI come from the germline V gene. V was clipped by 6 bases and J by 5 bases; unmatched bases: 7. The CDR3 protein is CASSLGTGADNEQFF. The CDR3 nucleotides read TGTGCCAGCTCTTTAGGGACAGGGGCGGACAATGAGCAGTTCTTC.

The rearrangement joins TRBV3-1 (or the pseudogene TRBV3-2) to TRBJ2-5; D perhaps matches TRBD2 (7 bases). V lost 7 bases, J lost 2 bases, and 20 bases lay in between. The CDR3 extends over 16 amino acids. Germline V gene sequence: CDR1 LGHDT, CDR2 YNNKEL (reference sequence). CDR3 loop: CASTRGRGAIQETQYF. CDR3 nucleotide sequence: TGTGCCAGCACCCGAGGGAGGGGGGCTATTCAAGAGACCCAGTACTTC.

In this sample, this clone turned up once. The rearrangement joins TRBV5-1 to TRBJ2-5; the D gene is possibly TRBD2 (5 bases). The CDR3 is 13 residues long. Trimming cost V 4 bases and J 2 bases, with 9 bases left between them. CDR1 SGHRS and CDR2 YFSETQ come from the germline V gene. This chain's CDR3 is CASSPGVQETQYF. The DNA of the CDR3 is TGCGCCAGCAGCCCCGGGGTACAAGAGACCCAGTACTTC.

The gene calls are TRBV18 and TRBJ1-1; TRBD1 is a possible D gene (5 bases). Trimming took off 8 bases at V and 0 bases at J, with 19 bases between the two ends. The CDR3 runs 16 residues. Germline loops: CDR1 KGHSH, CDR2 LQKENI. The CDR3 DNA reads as TGTGCCAGCACCTCCCAGGGCGGGAGCATGAACACTGAAGCTTTCTTT. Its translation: CASTSQGGSMNTEAFF.